This note documents a single T cell receptor beta chain sequence. What it recognizes is unknown. V lost 5 bases and J lost 5, with 13 bases in between. CDR1 SQVTM and CDR2 ANQGSEA come from the germline V gene. This CDR3 contains 12 residues. The source of the sample is a study of cytomegalovirus exposure and HLA in healthy donors. As for the study in general: The 100 to 150 validation repertoires used the same platform as the roughly 620 first-cohort repertoires, a later analysis reported. Whole-study findings and limits: Specificity for CMV antigens was confirmed in vitro for a few of the CMV-associated chains. Among TCR beta chains, those listed as cytomegalovirus-associated numbered roughly 150.

Separate from the approximately 650-subject first cohort, the roughly 130-subject validation cohort was the one that the donors belonged to. TCRdb keeps only in-frame clones here, not all; method: immunoSEQ multiplex PCR. There are about 240,000 clones in the sample; around 88% occur only once, and around 1.2% lies in the top ten. The sequence was collected from a woman in her twenties or thirties in good health and CMV-seropositive. Sequencing used PBMCs. The rearrangement links TRBV29-1 to TRBJ2-7; D is unclear. In DNA, the CDR3 is TGCAGCGTTAGGAGCTTTCGGGACGAGCAGTACTTC. It translates to CSVRSFRDEQYF.